This TCR beta chain derives from a study of neurological immune-mediated disorders. Time point: technical triplicate 3. A total of 2 million PBMCs stored at -80 degrees C provided the unsorted libraries. Study-level results: HTLV-1-associated myelopathy had the most TCR clonal expansion, while multiple sclerosis had the least, a level that fell below healthy controls.

Germline CDR1 MDHEN, CDR2 SYDVKM. Germline trimming cut 6 bases from V and 12 bases from J; bases unmatched to any gene: 14. CDR3 length: 16 amino acids. A few counts support this clonotype. Its target is unknown. The cDNA was generated through 5'RACE incorporating 10-nucleotide random UMIs. Sequencing of 15-18 subjects in each run yielded over 180 million TCR-beta sequences. One entry per CDR3 protein results from TCRdb running MiXCR on the 5' RACE reads. This sample has about 42,000 distinct CDR3 sequences, with around a fifth found just once. The chain employs TRBV28 and TRBJ2-6; 10 bases line up with TRBD2. The clonotype was recovered from a man between 60 and 75 years old with HTLV-1-associated myelopathy (HAM/TSP). Sequenced input: PBMCs. CDR3 coding DNA: TGTGCCAGCAGACTAGCGGGATTCTCTGGGGCCTCCGTCCTGACTTTC. As protein: CASRLAGFSGASVLTF.